This T cell receptor beta chain derives from a study of blood T cell repertoires in COVID-19. Across the study: From the United States, Italy and Spain came samples of acute and convalescent COVID-19. In each case, the material was cDNA or gDNA derived from T cells, B-cell-depleted T cells, or PBMCs.

Per germline, CDR1 SQVTM and CDR2 ANQGSEA. Unmatched junction bases numbered 9, after V lost 7 bases and J lost 8 bases. This CDR3 region has 12 residues. Study processing details: Amplification of reference gene primers provided the estimated nucleated cell counts. Assay used: immunoSEQ multiplex PCR; TCRdb lists only in-frame clones, some missing. D and trimming come from the DNA, and the V and J calls and clone size come from that table. The sample shows around 200,000 clones, 84% of them seen only once. This TCR derives from a human donor with acute or convalescent COVID-19. The donor label of this sample is uncertain. Sequenced input: peripheral blood. V is TRBV29-1 and J is TRBJ1-2; 8 bases align to TRBD1. The CDR3 loop reads CSADSGGGGYTF. CDR3 coding DNA: TGCAGCGCAGACTCAGGGGGCGGCGGCTACACCTTC. Full variable domain (missing parts from reference TRBV29-1 and TRBJ1-2): SAVISQKPSRDICQRGTSLTIQCQVDSQVTMMFWYRQQPGQSLTLIATANQGSEATYESGFVIDKFPISRPNLTFSTLTVSNMSPEDSSIYLCSADSGGGGYTFGSGTRLTVV.